This passage covers 30 T cell receptor beta chains from one sample sequenced in a study of T cell changes during pregnancy in multiple sclerosis. Using immunoSEQ multiplex PCR, the repertoire was profiled, and TCRdb retains in-frame clones only, with some absent. The repertoire holds around 36,000 clones, roughly 90% seen once, with 10% to 15% in the top ten. Sequenced material: CD8+ T cells from peripheral blood mononuclear cells, taken in the first trimester of pregnancy. These receptor sequences come from a female donor with multiple sclerosis, enrolled in a pregnancy study.

V gene TRBV5-5 combines with J gene TRBJ2-1; possibly TRBD2 for D (7 bases). CDR1 SGHKS and CDR2 YYEKEE come from the germline V gene (reference sequence). V dropped 1 base and J dropped 5 bases, with 25 bases sitting between them. This CDR3 spans 19 amino acids. The CDR3 region is CASSLYLWEGGGPHNEQFF. CDR3 bases: TGTGCCAGCAGCTTGTATCTATGGGAGGGTGGGGGGCCCCACAATGAGCAGTTCTTC.

The chain employs TRBV11-2 and TRBJ1-1; 9 bases map to TRBD1. This CDR3 contains 13 residues. The ends lost 7 bases at V and 8 bases at J; junction bases unmatched: 8. Germline CDR1 is SGHAT and CDR2 is FQNNGV. The CDR3 bases are TGTGCCAGCATCCTCTTGGGACAGGGAGAAGCTTTCTTT. Translated, it gives CASILLGQGEAFF. Filled out from reference TRBV11-2 and TRBJ1-1, the complete variable domain reads EAGVAQSPRYKIIEKRQSVAFWCNPISGHATLYWYQQILGQGPKLLIQFQNNGVVDDSQLPKDRFSAERLKGVDSTLKIQPAKLEDSAVYLCASILLGQGEAFFGQGTRLTVV.

The rearrangement joins TRBV9 to TRBJ1-3; no definite D call. CDR1 SGDLS and CDR2 YYNGEE come from the germline V gene. Trimming pared 3 bases from V and 7 bases from J, leaving 14 bases between. This CDR3 comprises 14 residues. The DNA for the CDR3 is TGTGCCAGCAGCGACTTATTAGGGAGCAACACCATATATTTT. Translating gives CASSDLLGSNTIYF. Full variable domain (outside the CDR3, taken from reference TRBV9 and TRBJ1-3): DSGVTQTPKHLITATGQRVTLRCSPRSGDLSVYWYQQSLDQGLQFLIQYYNGEERAKGNILERFSAQQFPDLHSELNLSSLELGDSALYFCASSDLLGSNTIYFGEGSWLTVV.

CDR3 sequence reads: CASTSGDGITDTQYF. The CDR3 DNA is TGTGCCAGCACCTCGGGGGACGGTATAACAGATACGCAGTATTTT. This chain connects TRBV5-4 to TRBJ2-3; D may be TRBD2 (6 bases). V was shortened by 6 bases and J by 3 bases, with 17 bases between the two germline ends. This CDR3 is built from 15 residues. Germline CDR1 SGHNT, CDR2 YYREEE (reference sequence).

This chain uses TRBV4-2 with TRBJ2-3, with 16 bases matching TRBD2. Trimming cost V 1 base and J 2 bases; bases outside gene matches: 6. Per germline, CDR1 LGHNA and CDR2 YNFKEQ. The CDR3 has 19 amino acids. The CDR3 DNA sequence: TGTGCCAGCAGCCAAGGGGGACTAGCGGGGGGGCCCCTCACAGATACGCAGTATTTT. It codes for CASSQGGLAGGPLTDTQYF.

J is TRBJ2-1 and V is TRBV15, with 10 bases that match TRBD2. Germline CDR1 is LNHNV and CDR2 is YYDKDF (reference sequence). The CDR3 covers 16 residues. Trimming removed 0 bases from V and 8 bases from J; junction bases left unmatched: 7. In DNA, the CDR3 is TGTGCCACCAGCAGAGATAGGTCTAGCGGGGGCGATGAGCAGTTCTTC. Protein product: CATSRDRSSGGDEQFF.

The chain joins TRBV7-9 to TRBJ1-1; 8 positions agree with TRBD1. The CDR3 is 14 amino acids. Per the germline V gene, CDR1 is SEHNR and CDR2 is FQNEAQ (reference sequence). V shed 4 bases and J 5 bases; nucleotides not matched to a gene: 6. Written as DNA, the CDR3 is TGTGCCAGCAGCTGGGCAGGGGGCGGGACTGAAGCTTTCTTT. Protein sequence: CASSWAGGGTEAFF.

The V call is TRBV5-6, the J call TRBJ1-5, with D maybe TRBD1 (6 bases). The CDR3 is made up of 16 amino acids. The germline CDR1 and CDR2 sequences are SGHDT and YYEEEE. Deletions cut 1 base from V and 2 bases from J, with 13 bases between. The CDR3 DNA sequence: TGTGCCAGCAGCTTGCCAGGGGATGGCGGCAATCAGCCCCAGCATTTT. Its translation is CASSLPGDGGNQPQHF.

The CDR3 sequence: CASYSSSYNEQFF. DNA for the CDR3: TGTGCCAGCTATAGCAGCTCCTACAATGAGCAGTTCTTC. The gene calls are TRBV6-1 and TRBJ2-1; D ambiguous. This CDR3 is built from 13 residues. The V end was cut by 8 bases, the J end by 0 bases, with 8 bases between. In germline, CDR1 is MNHNS, CDR2 SASEGT.

This clone was counted a few times. The chain has TRBV19 and TRBJ1-5; tentative D call: TRBD1 (6 bases). Between the trimmed V and J ends, which lost 5 bases and 2 bases, there was a span of 13 bases. Germline values: CDR1 LNHDA, CDR2 SQIVND (reference sequence). This CDR3 is built from 15 residues. CDR3 residues: CASSSTGFGNQPQHF. The CDR3 DNA reads TGTGCCAGTAGTTCCACAGGGTTCGGCAATCAGCCCCAGCATTTT.

The chain is built from TRBV18 and TRBJ2-1, with TRBD1 identical over 9 bases. Per germline, CDR1 KGHSH and CDR2 LQKENI. Trimming at V came to 2 bases and at J to 8 bases, leaving 4 bases not matched to a gene. This CDR3 is 14 amino acids long. CDR3 sequence (DNA): TGTGCCAGCTCACCAGACAGGGACAGGGATGAGCAGTTCTTC. Translation gives CASSPDRDRDEQFF.

The chain has TRBV7-9 and TRBJ2-5; D is undetermined. The ends were cut back, 1 base at V and 5 bases at J, with 8 bases in the middle. The germline CDR1 and CDR2 sequences are SEHNR and FQNEAQ (reference sequence). The CDR3 length is 13 residues. The CDR3 protein is CASSLESVETQYF. In DNA form, the CDR3 reads TGTGCCAGCAGCTTAGAATCTGTGGAGACCCAGTACTTC.

The chain uses TRBV9 and TRBJ2-3, with 12 bases matching TRBD1. CDR1 is SGDLS, CDR2 YYNGEE, per germline. Trimming removed 3 bases from V and 3 bases from J; junction bases left unmatched: 17. The CDR3 length is 20 residues. CDR3 loop: CASSAPGVQGGQGATDTQYF. The CDR3, as DNA: TGTGCCAGCAGCGCTCCCGGCGTGCAGGGGGGACAGGGGGCAACAGATACGCAGTATTTT.

This sequence joins TRBV5-1 and TRBJ2-5, with a tentative D call TRBD2 (6 bases). The CDR3 totals 13 residues. The V and J ends lost 4 bases and 4 bases respectively, with 11 bases between them. Germline CDR1 is SGHRS and CDR2 is YFSETQ. DNA of the CDR3: TGCGCCAGCAGCGACGGGACTCCAGAGACCCAGTACTTC. Translation: CASSDGTPETQYF.

The rearrangement joins TRBV4-1 to TRBJ2-1, with D possibly being TRBD2 (7 bases). The CDR3 totals 15 residues. Trimming left V 1 base short and J 7 bases short, with 14 bases between. CDR1 is MGHRA, CDR2 YSYEKL, per germline. The CDR3 spells CASSQVGGGANEQFF. CDR3 nucleotide sequence: TGCGCCAGCAGCCAAGTTGGTGGGGGGGCTAATGAGCAGTTCTTC.

The chain links TRBV4-2 to TRBJ2-5; 9 nucleotides align to TRBD2. CDR3 length equals 15 residues. V lost 1 base and J lost 4; bases outside the gene matches: 4. Germline V gene lookup returns CDR1 LGHNA and CDR2 YNFKEQ. CDR3 region: CASSQAAGGRETQYF. CDR3 nucleotides: TGTGCCAGCAGCCAAGCTGCGGGGGGGAGAGAGACCCAGTACTTC.

The gene calls are TRBV6-6 and TRBJ2-3; 8 nucleotides agree with TRBD1. Germline V lookup: CDR1 MNHNY, CDR2 SVGAGI (reference sequence). The CDR3 totals 16 residues. The junction had 8 bases not matched to a gene; V was cut back by 0 bases and J by 6 bases. The CDR3 DNA follows: TGTGCCAGCAGTTACTCAGGCCAGGGGGCAAGGGATACGCAGTATTTT. It translates to CASSYSGQGARDTQYF.

The V and J genes are TRBV16 and TRBJ1-2; the D is unclear. From germline, CDR1 is KGHSY and CDR2 FQNENV. Trimming left V 0 bases short and J 2 bases short, with 7 bases between. The CDR3 is 14 residues long. The CDR3 here is CASSQSAGNYGYTF. The CDR3 bases are TGTGCCAGCAGCCAATCGGCGGGAAACTATGGCTACACCTTC.

The chain has TRBV2 and TRBJ2-3, with 10 positions matching TRBD1. The CDR3 totals 16 residues. CDR1 and CDR2 (germline): SNHLY, FYNNEI. V trimming: 5 bases; J trimming: 3 bases; junction bases outside the gene matches: 8. This chain's CDR3 is CASSPIDRGRTDTQYF. In nucleotides, the CDR3 is TGTGCCAGCAGTCCTATCGACAGGGGGCGAACAGATACGCAGTATTTT.

This chain uses TRBV29-1 with TRBJ2-2, with D hard to call. Germline loops: CDR1 SQVTM, CDR2 ANQGSEA. The CDR3 is 13 residues long. V lost 3 bases to trimming and J lost 0 bases, with 5 bases between them. Here the CDR3 DNA reads TGCAGCGTTGACAGGACGAACACCGGGGAGCTGTTTTTT. This translates into CSVDRTNTGELFF.

The chain joins TRBV7-8 to TRBJ2-3, with D possibly being TRBD2 (6 bases). Between the trimmed V and J ends, which lost 4 bases and 3 bases, there was a span of 8 bases. Germline CDR1 reads SGHVS; CDR2 reads FQNEAQ. This CDR3 is built from 13 residues. The chain's CDR3 is CASSWGRTDTQYF. In DNA, the CDR3 is TGTGCCAGCAGCTGGGGGAGGACAGATACGCAGTATTTT.

This clone was seen only a few times. This chain uses TRBV27 with TRBJ1-1, with D possibly TRBD1 on 6 matching bases. Per germline, CDR1 MNHEY and CDR2 SMNVEV (reference sequence). Deletions cut 5 bases from V and 3 bases from J, with 13 bases between. The CDR3 has 14 amino acids. CDR3 nucleotides: TGTGCCAGCAGTGAGACAGGCGGGCACACTGAAGCTTTCTTT. Protein product: CASSETGGHTEAFF.

The V gene is TRBV13, the J gene TRBJ2-4; TRBD2 matches 13 bases. This CDR3 is 16 amino acids long. Germline V lookup: CDR1 PRHDT, CDR2 FYEKMQ (reference sequence). V lost 5 bases to trimming and J lost 7 bases; unmatched junction nucleotides: 8. In nucleotides, the CDR3 is TGTGCCAGCAGCCTGCCGACTAGCGGGGGGCCTAACATTCAGTACTTC. This sequence encodes CASSLPTSGGPNIQYF.

This clone was detected only once. The rearrangement links TRBV7-3 to TRBJ2-1, with 8 positions matching TRBD2. Germline-derived CDR1 and CDR2 are SGHTA and FQGTGA. This CDR3 contains 12 residues. Germline trimming cut 7 bases from V and 9 bases from J; bases unmatched to any gene: 5. The CDR3 DNA sequence: TGTGCCAGCAACCCCGGGGGGGGTGAGCAGTTCTTC. It codes for CASNPGGGEQFF.

This chain links TRBV29-1 with TRBJ2-7; D call uncertain. Trimming left V 0 bases short and J 2 bases short, with 8 bases between. Germline V CDR1 and CDR2: SQVTM, ANQGSEA. CDR3 size: 13 residues. CDR3: CSVEETQTYEQYF. CDR3 DNA: TGCAGCGTTGAAGAGACACAGACCTACGAGCAGTACTTC.

This clone was detected only once. The chain recombines TRBV11-2 with TRBJ2-1; 9 bases agree with TRBD2. The V segment lost 0 bases and the J segment 8 bases; nucleotides outside the gene matches: 5. Germline CDR1 SGHAT, CDR2 FQNNGV. CDR3 size: 15 residues. DNA for the CDR3: TGTGCCAGCAGCTTAGAGCTAGCGGGGTTCGATGAGCAGTTCTTC. Translating it yields CASSLELAGFDEQFF.

The chain uses TRBV10-3 and TRBJ2-5; D not resolved. Germline-derived CDR1 and CDR2 are ENHRY and SYGVKD. The V end was cut by 4 bases, the J end by 5 bases, with 8 bases between. The CDR3 is 12 amino acids. CDR3 coding DNA: TGTGCCATCAGTGGTGCCGGGGAGACCCAGTACTTC. Translating it yields CAISGAGETQYF.

As concerns this clone: This may come from a read error, since a much larger clone is one base off. The sample contains more than one DNA sequence encoding this CDR3. The J gene is TRBJ1-1, the V gene TRBV6-1, with 11 bases fitting TRBD1. J was trimmed by 4 bases and V by 3 bases; bases with no gene match: 1. Germline CDR1 and CDR2: MNHNS and SASEGT. The CDR3 loop spans 14 amino acids. CDR3 residues: CASSEGTGGTEAFF. DNA of the CDR3: TGTGCCAGCAGTGAGGGGACAGGGGGCACTGAAGCTTTCTTT.

This clone was counted once. V gene TRBV27 combines with J gene TRBJ1-3; D gene uncertain. V gave up 3 bases and J gave up 4 bases, with 7 bases separating them. CDR1 and CDR2 (germline): MNHEY, SMNVEV (reference sequence). This CDR3 comprises 13 residues. This chain's CDR3 is CASSLGGGNTIYF. In DNA form, the CDR3 reads TGTGCCAGCAGTTTGGGAGGGGGAAACACCATATATTTT.

The chain uses TRBV29-1 and TRBJ1-4, with 8 bases aligning to TRBD1. V was pared by 0 bases and J by 8 bases, with 5 bases of the junction left unmatched. This CDR3 comprises 14 residues. Germline CDR1 is SQVTM and CDR2 is ANQGSEA. The CDR3, as DNA: TGCAGCGTTGAAGATCCCGGGACAGGAGAAAAACTGTTTTTT. It translates to CSVEDPGTGEKLFF.